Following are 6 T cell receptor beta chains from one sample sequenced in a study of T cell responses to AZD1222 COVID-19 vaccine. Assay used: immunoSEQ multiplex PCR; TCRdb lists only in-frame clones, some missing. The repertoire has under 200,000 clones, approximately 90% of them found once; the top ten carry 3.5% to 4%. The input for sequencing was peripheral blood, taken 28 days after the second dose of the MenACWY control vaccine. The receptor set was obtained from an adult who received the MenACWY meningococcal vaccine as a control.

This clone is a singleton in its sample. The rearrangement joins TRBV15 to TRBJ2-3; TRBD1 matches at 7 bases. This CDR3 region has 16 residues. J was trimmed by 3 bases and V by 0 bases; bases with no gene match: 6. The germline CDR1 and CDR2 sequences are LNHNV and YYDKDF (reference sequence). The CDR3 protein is CATSRDPSGGTDTQYF. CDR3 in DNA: TGTGCCACCAGCAGAGACCCGTCAGGGGGTACAGATACGCAGTATTTT.

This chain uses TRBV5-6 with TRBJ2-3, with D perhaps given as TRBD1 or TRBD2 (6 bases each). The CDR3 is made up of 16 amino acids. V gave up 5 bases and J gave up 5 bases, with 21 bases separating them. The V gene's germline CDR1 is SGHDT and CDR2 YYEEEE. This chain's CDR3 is CASSSMGAEGGDTQYF. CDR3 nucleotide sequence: TGTGCCAGCAGTTCCATGGGAGCGGAGGGGGGAGATACGCAGTATTTT.

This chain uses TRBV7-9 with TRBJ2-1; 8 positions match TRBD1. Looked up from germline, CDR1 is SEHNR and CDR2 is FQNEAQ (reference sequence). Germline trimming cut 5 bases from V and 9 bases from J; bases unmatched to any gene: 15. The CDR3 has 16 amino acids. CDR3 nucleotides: TGTGCCAGCAGCCCACCCAGCCAGGGGGCGCCGGGTGAGCAGTTCTTC. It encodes CASSPPSQGAPGEQFF. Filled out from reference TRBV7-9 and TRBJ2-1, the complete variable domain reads DTGVSQNPRHKITKRGQNVTFRCDPISEHNRLYWYRQTLGQGPEFLTYFQNEAQLEKSRLLSDRFSAERPKGSFSTLEIQRTEQGDSAMYLCASSPPSQGAPGEQFFGPGTRLTVL.

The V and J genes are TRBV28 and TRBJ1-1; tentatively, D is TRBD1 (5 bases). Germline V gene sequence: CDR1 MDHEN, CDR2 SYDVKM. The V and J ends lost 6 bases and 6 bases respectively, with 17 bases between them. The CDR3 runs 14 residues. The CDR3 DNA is TGTGCCAGCAGCTCGGGGACCTCGTTCGCTGAAGCTTTCTTT. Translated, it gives CASSSGTSFAEAFF.

Written as DNA, the CDR3 is TGTGCCAGTAGTATAGACAGGGAATTGAATCAGCCCCAGCATTTT. Protein sequence: CASSIDRELNQPQHF. The rearrangement links TRBV19 to TRBJ1-5; D perhaps matches TRBD1 (5 bases). The V gene lost 0 bases and the J gene lost 4 bases, with 10 bases spanning the gap. Germline CDR1 reads LNHDA; CDR2 reads SQIVND (reference sequence). The CDR3 spans 15 residues. The entire variable domain, with the rest obtained from reference TRBV19 and TRBJ1-5, is as follows: DGGITQSPKYLFRKEGQNVTLSCEQNLNHDAMYWYRQDPGQGLRLIYYSQIVNDFQKGDIAEGYSVSREKKESFPLTVTSAQKNPTAFYLCASSIDRELNQPQHFGDGTRLSIL.

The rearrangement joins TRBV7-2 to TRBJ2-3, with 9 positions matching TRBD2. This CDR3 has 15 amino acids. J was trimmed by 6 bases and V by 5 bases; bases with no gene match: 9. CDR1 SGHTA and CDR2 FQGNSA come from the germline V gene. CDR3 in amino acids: CASSVNSGRGDTQYF. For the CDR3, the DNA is TGTGCCAGCAGCGTGAATAGCGGGAGAGGGGATACGCAGTATTTT.